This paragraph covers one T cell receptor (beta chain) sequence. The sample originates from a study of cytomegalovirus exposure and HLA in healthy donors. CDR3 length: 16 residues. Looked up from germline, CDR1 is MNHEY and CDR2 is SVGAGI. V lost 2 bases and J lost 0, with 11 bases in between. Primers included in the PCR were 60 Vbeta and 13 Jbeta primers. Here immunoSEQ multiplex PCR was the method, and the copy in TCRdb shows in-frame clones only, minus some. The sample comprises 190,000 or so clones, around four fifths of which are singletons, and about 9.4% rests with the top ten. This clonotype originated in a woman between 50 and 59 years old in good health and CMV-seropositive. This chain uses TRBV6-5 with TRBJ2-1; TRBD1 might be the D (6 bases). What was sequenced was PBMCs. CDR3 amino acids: CASSYDQGSSYNEQFF. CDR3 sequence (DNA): TGTGCCAGCAGTTACGACCAGGGGAGCTCCTACAATGAGCAGTTCTTC.